The next 5 T cell receptor beta chains were all read from a single sample in a study of patients and donors after allogeneic stem cell transplantation. One entry per CDR3 protein, called by TCRdb with MiXCR from the RT-PCR reads. The sample lists approximately 33,000 distinct CDR3 sequences, approximately 7% occurring once. Sequenced: blood, either unsorted or a sorted T cell fraction (not recorded which). The receptor set was obtained from a human donor who was either an allogeneic HSCT recipient or a stem cell or donor lymphocyte infusion donor (not recorded which). It is not recorded whose cells these are; they may come from a transplant donor.

The sample holds a few counts of this clonotype. J is TRBJ1-1 and V is TRBV15; 8 bases line up with TRBD1. J was trimmed by 2 bases and V by 3 bases; bases with no gene match: 2. The CDR3 is made up of 14 amino acids. From germline, CDR1 is LNHNV and CDR2 YYDKDF (reference sequence). CDR3 protein: CATSRDRANTEAFF. The CDR3 DNA sequence: TGTGCCACCAGCAGGGACAGGGCCAACACTGAAGCTTTCTTT.

This clonotype was counted at least ten times. CDR3 coding DNA: TGTGCCAGCAGTTCTCTGGACTGGGGCACAGATACGCAGTATTTT. This sequence encodes CASSSLDWGTDTQYF. The chain carries TRBV27 and TRBJ2-3; possibly TRBD2 for D (5 bases). Between the trimmed V and J ends, which lost 4 bases and 1 base, there was a span of 12 bases. Germline CDR1 and CDR2: MNHEY and SMNVEV (reference sequence). This CDR3 has 15 residues.

This clonotype was picked up many times. The CDR3 region is CASSQAGHSHNYGYTF. CDR3 sequence (DNA): TGTGCCAGCAGCCAAGCCGGACACTCACATAACTATGGCTACACCTTC. The rearrangement links TRBV14 to TRBJ1-2; TRBD1 is a possible D gene (5 bases). Germline CDR1 reads SGHDN; CDR2 reads FVKESK. V lost 1 base and J lost 1, with 13 bases in between. CDR3 length: 16 amino acids.

Only a few counts were recorded for this clonotype. The gene calls are TRBV18 and TRBJ2-5; possibly TRBD2 for D (7 bases). Deletions cut 6 bases from V and 5 bases from J, with 16 bases between. The germline V gene encodes CDR1 KGHSH and CDR2 LQKENI. The length of the CDR3 is 14 residues. The DNA of the CDR3 is TGTGCCAGCTCGCAGATGGGGGGGCACGAGACCCAGTACTTC. This codes for CASSQMGGHETQYF.

Comments on this clonotype: This may come from a read error, since a much larger clone is one base off. The chain employs TRBV6-6 and TRBJ2-7; 7 nucleotides align to TRBD2. CDR3 length: 17 residues. CDR1 is MNHNY and CDR2 is SVGAGI in the germline V gene (reference sequence). V dropped 2 bases and J dropped 3; count of bases not matched to a gene: 13. The CDR3 is CASSYIPSGSSGYEQYF. CDR3 DNA: TGTGCCAGCAGTTACATCCCCAGCGGGTCTAGCGGCTACGAGCAGTACTTC.